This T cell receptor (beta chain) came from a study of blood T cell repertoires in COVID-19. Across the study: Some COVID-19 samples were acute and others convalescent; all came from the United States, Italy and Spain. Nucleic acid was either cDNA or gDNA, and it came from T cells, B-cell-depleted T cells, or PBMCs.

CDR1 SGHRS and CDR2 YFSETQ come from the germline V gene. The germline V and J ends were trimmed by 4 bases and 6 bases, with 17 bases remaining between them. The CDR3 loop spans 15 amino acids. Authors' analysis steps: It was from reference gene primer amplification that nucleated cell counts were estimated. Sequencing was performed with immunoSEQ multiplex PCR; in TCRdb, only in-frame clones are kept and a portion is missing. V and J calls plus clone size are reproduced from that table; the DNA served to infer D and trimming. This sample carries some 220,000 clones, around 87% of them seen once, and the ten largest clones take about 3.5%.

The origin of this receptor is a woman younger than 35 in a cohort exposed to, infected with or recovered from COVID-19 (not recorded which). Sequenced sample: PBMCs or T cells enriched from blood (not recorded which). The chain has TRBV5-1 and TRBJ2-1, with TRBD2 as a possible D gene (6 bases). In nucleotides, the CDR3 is TGCGCCAGCAGCACGAGCGGGTACCTGTCCAATGAGCAGTTCTTC. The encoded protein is CASSTSGYLSNEQFF.